Listed below are T cell receptor beta chains from one sample, sequenced in a study of blood T cell repertoires in COVID-19. Libraries were prepared by immunoSEQ multiplex PCR; TCRdb keeps only in-frame clonotypes and omits some of them. This repertoire shows roughly 58,000 clones, about three quarters found once; its top ten account for roughly a fifth. Sequencing was done on a sample of peripheral blood. These receptors were taken from a man aged 45-60 years with active or convalescent COVID-19. The CDR3 runs from the conserved cysteine through the conserved F or W. The order of the fields is J gene, CDR3 length, D gene, clone size, V gene, CDR3 protein, CDR3 DNA. D genes are given only for firm matches. Only part of the rows carry a size: once, few, many, or a class if the clone is expanded.

TRBJ2-2 15 TRBD2 NA TRBV4-1 CASSQVGGSTGELFF TGCGCCAGCAGCCAAGTCGGGGGGTCCACCGGGGAGCTGTTTTTT
TRBJ2-1 15 NA NA TRBV5-1 CASSLGSGQNNEQFF TGCGCCAGCAGCTTGGGTTCCGGACAGAACAATGAGCAGTTCTTC
TRBJ1-3 17 NA NA TRBV5-6 CASSLPALQGIGNTIYF TGTGCCAGCAGCTTACCGGCCCTTCAGGGAATTGGAAACACCATATATTTT
TRBJ2-7 13 NA NA TRBV5-1 CASSQYRSGEQYF TGCGCCAGCAGCCAATACAGGAGTGGGGAGCAGTACTTC
TRBJ1-1 14 NA NA TRBV5-1 CASSLDGRNTEAFF TGCGCCAGCAGCTTGGATGGTAGGAACACTGAAGCTTTCTTT
TRBJ2-2 17 TRBD2 NA TRBV13 CASSLERSSGTTGELFF TGTGCCAGCAGCTTAGAGAGGTCTAGCGGGACTACCGGGGAGCTGTTTTTT
TRBJ2-1 15 NA once TRBV7-3 CASSPRESVYNEQFF TGTGCCAGCAGCCCCCGCGAGTCGGTTTACAATGAGCAGTTCTTC
TRBJ2-2 13 NA NA TRBV12-5 CASGPWNTGELFF TGTGCTAGTGGTCCGTGGAACACCGGGGAGCTGTTTTTT
TRBJ2-7 15 NA NA TRBV9 CASSVDGTTAYEQYF TGTGCCAGCAGCGTAGACGGGACAACTGCCTACGAGCAGTACTTC
TRBJ2-1 12 NA NA TRBV27 CASSQYGDEQFF TGTGCCAGCAGTCAATACGGGGATGAGCAGTTCTTC
TRBJ2-1 15 TRBD2 NA TRBV18 CASSPRLAGDNEQFF TGTGCCAGCTCACCAAGGCTAGCGGGAGACAATGAGCAGTTCTTC
TRBJ2-2 14 NA NA TRBV27 CASSPSWNTGELFF TGTGCCAGCAGTCCATCATGGAACACCGGGGAGCTGTTTTTT
TRBJ2-1 15 NA few TRBV4-1 CASSQGSAGYNEQFF TGCGCCAGCAGCCAAGGATCAGCAGGGTACAATGAGCAGTTCTTC
TRBJ1-4 13 TRBD1 NA TRBV19 CASRDRADEKLFF TGTGCCAGTAGGGACAGGGCTGACGAAAAACTGTTTTTT
TRBJ2-7 15 TRBD2 NA TRBV10-3 CAIRSAGGISYEQYF TGTGCCATCAGATCAGCGGGGGGGATCTCCTACGAGCAGTACTTC
TRBJ1-2 15 NA NA TRBV19 CASSPAGDISGGYTF TGTGCCAGTAGCCCAGCCGGCGACATTAGTGGTGGCTACACCTTC